This T cell receptor (beta chain) is from a study of shared clonotypes between healthy human individuals. Looking at the study overall: Ranging from 18 to 49 in age, donors were two women and a few men.

Study-level results: An expected dependence of interdonor clonotype sharing on sequencing depth was noted.

A word on this clone: No antigen is known for it.

Partitioning of CD4+ cells yielded a CD45RA+ naive subset and a CD45RA-negative memory subset. Only in-frame clones appear in the TCRdb table, and some are missing; sequencing was by immunoSEQ multiplex PCR. The repertoire holds 2 million to 2.5 million clones, roughly 93% seen once, with around 0.4% in the top ten. The germline gives CDR1 MNHNS, CDR2 SASEGT. The CDR3 sequence is 13 residues long. V lost 3 bases to trimming and J lost 8 bases, with 11 bases between them. The sequencing input was naive CD4+ T cells from PBMCs. Subset described: CD45RA+ positively selected. This receptor was identified in a man younger than 30 in good health. Some clones in this sample may be carry-over from other donors' samples. This chain links TRBV6-1 with TRBJ1-3; D may be TRBD1 (5 bases). For the CDR3, the DNA is TGTGCCAGCAGTGACAGGGTCGGGGACACCATATATTTT. This encodes CASSDRVGDTIYF.